These 12 T cell receptor beta chains were all obtained from the same sample, sequenced in a study of cytomegalovirus exposure and HLA in healthy donors (dated by TCRdb to the late 2010s). The library came from the immunoSEQ multiplex PCR assay. A mixture of 60 forward primers for TCR Vbeta segments and 13 reverse primers for TCR Jbeta segments was used in the multiplex PCR. TCRdb's version of the immuneACCESS table is confined to in-frame rearrangements and falls short of the full clone set. An unresolved V gene accounts for under half of the shortfall where checked; the remainder is of unknown origin. The sample includes 170,000 or so clones, with around 77% observed a single time. The ten largest make up approximately 1.4% of the sample. The material sequenced was PBMCs. These receptors all stem from a woman in her twenties or thirties in good health and CMV-seronegative.

This clone was picked up a small number of times. The rearrangement uses TRBV7-9 and TRBJ2-7; the match to TRBD1 covers 7 bases. The CDR3 has 14 residues. V lost 5 bases, J lost 11 bases, and 15 bases stayed unmatched. Germline CDR1 reads SEHNR; CDR2 reads FQNEAQ (reference sequence). In DNA, the CDR3 is TGTGCCAGCAGCCCTCCGGACAGGCCCGACCAGGAGTACTTC. Translating gives CASSPPDRPDQEYF.

CDR3 amino acids: CAGGRTNQETQYF. CDR3 DNA sequence: TGTGCCGGGGGGAGGACTAACCAAGAGACCCAGTACTTC. This sequence joins TRBV6-1 and TRBJ2-5, with D possibly matching TRBD2 (6 bases). The ends were cut back, 11 bases at V and 0 bases at J, with 13 bases in the middle. CDR1 MNHNS and CDR2 SASEGT come from the germline V gene. There are 13 residues in the CDR3.

The chain uses TRBV29-1 and TRBJ1-6; 7 bases align to TRBD1. CDR3 length: 13 amino acids. Germline V lookup: CDR1 SQVTM, CDR2 ANQGSEA. Trimming at V came to 7 bases and at J to 9 bases, leaving 9 bases not matched to a gene. The CDR3 loop reads CSAGQGVGSPLHF. DNA of the CDR3: TGCAGCGCGGGTCAGGGGGTGGGTTCACCCCTCCACTTT. Full variable domain (remainder filled in from reference TRBV29-1 and TRBJ1-6): SAVISQKPSRDICQRGTSLTIQCQVDSQVTMMFWYRQQPGQSLTLIATANQGSEATYESGFVIDKFPISRPNLTFSTLTVSNMSPEDSSIYLCSAGQGVGSPLHFGNGTRLTVT.

This rearrangement joins TRBV4-2 to TRBJ2-7; possible D gene TRBD1, 5 bases. V dropped 2 bases and J dropped 7 bases, with 18 bases sitting between them. Germline V gene data show CDR1 as LGHNA and CDR2 as YNFKEQ. The length of the CDR3 is 15 residues. For the CDR3, the DNA is TGTGCCAGCAGCCAACCCCGGCAGGCCTACAGGGAGCAGTACTTC. Translating it yields CASSQPRQAYREQYF.

The V and J genes are TRBV19 and TRBJ2-1; 10 nucleotides line up with TRBD1. This CDR3 region has 16 residues. The junction had 10 bases not matched to a gene; V was cut back by 5 bases and J by 6 bases. The germline CDR1 and CDR2 sequences are LNHDA and SQIVND (reference sequence). As DNA, the CDR3 is TGTGCCAGTAGTCCCCCCGGGACAGGGGTCAGCAATGAGCAGTTCTTC. Its protein product is CASSPPGTGVSNEQFF. The whole variable domain, filled in from reference TRBV19 and TRBJ2-1, reads DGGITQSPKYLFRKEGQNVTLSCEQNLNHDAMYWYRQDPGQGLRLIYYSQIVNDFQKGDIAEGYSVSREKKESFPLTVTSAQKNPTAFYLCASSPPGTGVSNEQFFGPGTRLTVL.

Here the CDR3 reads CASGVQGGDYEQYF. The CDR3 DNA reads TGTGCCAGCGGTGTACAGGGGGGGGACTACGAGCAGTACTTC. The chain couples TRBV6-5 to TRBJ2-7; TRBD1 might be the D (8 bases). The germline CDR1 and CDR2 sequences are MNHEY and SVGAGI. Trimming pared 8 bases from V and 3 bases from J, leaving 17 bases between. CDR3 length: 14 amino acids.

This chain uses TRBV6-1 with TRBJ1-1, with D possibly TRBD1 on 5 matching bases. This CDR3 has 13 amino acids. CDR1 is MNHNS and CDR2 is SASEGT in the germline V gene. V was clipped by 7 bases and J by 2 bases, with 11 bases between them. The DNA for the CDR3 is TGTGCCAGCATTAGACAGCCAAACACTGAAGCTTTCTTT. As protein: CASIRQPNTEAFF.

A few counts support this clone. The chain carries TRBV19 and TRBJ2-6; 10 nucleotides align to TRBD1. This CDR3 region has 17 residues. Losses at the gene ends were 5 bases for V and 1 base for J; bases not matched to a gene: 5. Germline-derived CDR1 and CDR2 are LNHDA and SQIVND (reference sequence). The DNA of the CDR3 is TGTGCCAGTAGTGCCCGGGACAGGGGTTCTGGGGCCAACGTCCTGACTTTC. Its translation: CASSARDRGSGANVLTF.

The CDR3, as DNA: TGCAGCGCCGGCGGGTCAGGCCAAGGGACTGAAGCTTTCTTT. Translating gives CSAGGSGQGTEAFF. The V call is TRBV29-1, the J call TRBJ1-1; D remains unclear. The V and J ends lost 7 bases and 5 bases respectively, with 20 bases between them. The CDR3 extends over 14 amino acids. Germline assignment: CDR1 SQVTM and CDR2 ANQGSEA.

This rearrangement joins TRBV6-5 to TRBJ2-7, with TRBD1 as a possible D gene (5 bases). The length of the CDR3 is 12 residues. Trimming cost V 5 bases and J 5 bases, with 10 bases left between them. Per the germline V gene, CDR1 is MNHEY and CDR2 is SVGAGI. As DNA, the CDR3 is TGTGCCAGCAGTAGCAGGGTAAACGAGCAGTACTTC. Its translation is CASSSRVNEQYF.

The chain uses TRBV10-1 and TRBJ2-7; TRBD1 matches at 7 bases. V shed 4 bases, J shed 6 bases, and the junction held 12 bases outside the gene matches. CDR1 and CDR2 from the germline V gene are WNHNN and SYGVQD (reference sequence). The CDR3 contains 15 residues. CDR3: CASSAPGQVSSEQYF. The CDR3 DNA follows: TGCGCCAGCAGTGCCCCCGGACAGGTCTCGTCCGAGCAGTACTTC.

The chain recombines TRBV11-2 with TRBJ2-1; TRBD2 matches at 9 bases. The CDR3 has 14 amino acids. Trimming at V came to 8 bases and at J to 4 bases, leaving 6 bases not matched to a gene. Germline V gene lookup returns CDR1 SGHAT and CDR2 FQNNGV. In DNA, the CDR3 is TGTGCCAGCTCCGGGACTAGCTTTTACAATGAGCAGTTCTTC. This sequence encodes CASSGTSFYNEQFF.